The TCR beta chain under discussion was sequenced for a study of shared T cell receptors in the human thymus. Here immunoSEQ multiplex PCR was the method, and the copy in TCRdb shows in-frame clones only, minus some. The sample holds about 730,000 clones, approximately 83% seen once. After removal of 4 bases from V and 11 bases from J, the junction contained 13 bases not matched to a gene. The CDR3 has 14 amino acids. CDR1 and CDR2 from the germline V gene are SGHKS and YYEKEE (reference sequence). These data also featured in a second study, about human thymus T cells. That source adds: Finnish infants who were healthy and having corrective surgery for congenital heart defects made up the donors. The thymus tissue came from resections taken during corrective heart surgery. V and J genes seemed to be used with bias in thymic and blood repertoires. Unrelated people showed highly overlapping thymic repertoires, related research reported.

The chain uses TRBV5-5 and TRBJ1-1; 8 positions match TRBD1. The sequence was obtained from a girl in the first two years of life with a congenital heart defect. Source material: thymocytes. The CDR3 bases are TGTGCCAGCAGCCGACTCCGGACAGGGCTGAAGGCTTTCTTT. Translation: CASSRLRTGLKAFF.